This T cell receptor (beta chain) came from a study of somatic mutations in cytotoxic T cells in rheumatoid arthritis. Broader study findings: The targets (antigens) of the expanded CD8+ clones were not known.

Profiling relied on immunoSEQ multiplex PCR, and the TCRdb table lists in-frame clones only, not all of them. In the table there are some 13,000 clones, approximately 80% of which are singletons. V lost 6 bases, J lost 5 bases, and 19 bases stayed unmatched. The CDR3 covers 18 residues. Germline V CDR1 and CDR2: ENHRY, SYGVKD. This clone was recorded a few times. Antigen unknown. The sample comprised CD8+ T cells sorted from blood. This TCR came from a man aged 50 to 59 in good health. The chain employs TRBV10-3 and TRBJ2-5; 9 bases line up with TRBD2. The DNA for the CDR3 is TGTGCCATCAGCCCATTCGGAGGGCGGCGGGAGGGCCTCGAGACCCAGTACTTC. Amino acids: CAISPFGGRREGLETQYF.